These 21 T cell receptor beta chains share one sample of origin, sequenced in a study of blood T cell repertoires in COVID-19. TCRdb's table, derived via immunoSEQ multiplex PCR, lists solely in-frame clones and lacks some. Of around 300,000 clones in the sample, around nine tenths are singletons; the top ten hold 1%. Input material: peripheral blood. The receptor set was obtained from a man aged 45-65 years with active or convalescent COVID-19.

V and J are TRBV3-1 (or the pseudogene TRBV3-2) and TRBJ1-5; a weak D match, TRBD1 (5 bases). Germline V lookup: CDR1 LGHDT, CDR2 YNNKEL (reference sequence). Between the trimmed V and J ends, which lost 0 bases and 6 bases, there was a span of 9 bases. The CDR3 has 14 amino acids. DNA for the CDR3: TGTGCCAGCAGCCAAGATCGGGGGAGTCAGCCCCAGCATTTT. Translated, it gives CASSQDRGSQPQHF.

V and J are TRBV10-3 and TRBJ1-3, with 8 bases that match TRBD1. CDR3 length: 13 amino acids. J lost 4 bases, V lost 10 bases, and 6 bases had no gene match. Per the germline V gene, CDR1 is ENHRY and CDR2 is SYGVKD. CDR3 coding DNA: TGTGCCAGCAGGGGGCTAGAAGGAAACACCATATATTTT. Its protein is CASRGLEGNTIYF.

The rearrangement links TRBV2 to TRBJ1-2; 9 bases are shared with TRBD1. Germline V gives CDR1 SNHLY, CDR2 FYNNEI. Trimming took 6 bases from V and 7 from J; bases not matched to a gene: 12. The CDR3 length is 15 residues. The DNA for the CDR3 is TGTGCCAGCAGAAATAATACAGGGGGCGTTTTTGGCTACACCTTC. Its protein is CASRNNTGGVFGYTF.

The chain uses TRBV28 and TRBJ1-1; 8 bases match TRBD1. The CDR3 is 14 amino acids. V trimming: 5 bases; J trimming: 6 bases; junction bases outside the gene matches: 8. The germline V gene has CDR1 MDHEN and CDR2 SYDVKM. Here the CDR3 reads CASSTDRGIAEAFF. CDR3 sequence (DNA): TGTGCCAGCAGTACCGACAGGGGTATCGCTGAAGCTTTCTTT.

CDR3 sequence (DNA): TGTGCCAGCAGCCTAGTGGACAGGGTAGGCGAGACCCAGTACTTC. This sequence encodes CASSLVDRVGETQYF. The V call is TRBV7-9, the J call TRBJ2-5; 8 bases are shared with TRBD1. The CDR3 has 15 residues. Trimming removed 5 bases from V and 5 bases from J; junction bases left unmatched: 10. Germline CDR1 is SEHNR and CDR2 is FQNEAQ (reference sequence).

This clone occurred once. The V gene is TRBV6-5, the J gene TRBJ1-1; D may be TRBD1 (6 bases). Germline V gene sequence: CDR1 MNHEY, CDR2 SVGAGI. The CDR3 has 15 residues. V lost 6 bases and J 1 base, leaving 15 bases between the germline ends. The CDR3, as DNA: TGTGCCAGCAGGGGAGGGGGGGGAGCGAACACTGAAGCTTTCTTT. This encodes CASRGGGGANTEAFF.

This clone came up a few times. J is TRBJ2-7 and V is TRBV5-1; TRBD1 might be the D (6 bases). The V gene lost 4 bases and the J gene lost 2 bases, with 16 bases spanning the gap. Germline V lookup: CDR1 SGHRS, CDR2 YFSETQ. This CDR3 contains 15 residues. The CDR3 protein is CASSRGYAGPYEQYF. The CDR3 DNA is TGCGCCAGCAGCAGGGGGTACGCCGGTCCCTACGAGCAGTACTTC. The variable domain in full, with the rest retrieved from reference TRBV5-1 and TRBJ2-7, is KAGVTQTPRYLIKTRGQQVTLSCSPISGHRSVSWYQQTPGQGLQFLFEYFSETQRNKGNFPGRFSGRQFSNSRSEMNVSTLELGDSALYLCASSRGYAGPYEQYFGPGTRLTVT.

V gene TRBV2 combines with J gene TRBJ1-1, with TRBD1 matching over 12 bases. Germline assignment: CDR1 SNHLY and CDR2 FYNNEI. This CDR3 region has 15 residues. V lost 6 bases, J lost 4 bases, and 6 bases stayed unmatched. CDR3 in DNA: TGTGCCAGCAGGGGACAGGGGGCCGGGAGCACTGAAGCTTTCTTT. Protein product: CASRGQGAGSTEAFF.

This clone was observed a few times. The J gene is TRBJ2-3, the V gene TRBV19; TRBD1 matches at 7 bases. CDR1 and CDR2 (germline): LNHDA, SQIVND (reference sequence). This CDR3 contains 12 residues. V shed 6 bases, J shed 9 bases, and the junction held 6 bases outside the gene matches. The CDR3 DNA is TGTGCCAGTAGCGATCAGGGGGAGACGCAGTATTTT. Translation gives CASSDQGETQYF.

The chain recombines TRBV6-6 with TRBJ1-5; TRBD1 matches 7 bases. J lost 0 bases, V lost 2 bases, and 4 bases had no gene match. This CDR3 is 16 amino acids long. Per germline, CDR1 MNHNY and CDR2 SVGAGI (reference sequence). CDR3 sequence reads: CASSYVGQHSNQPQHF. In DNA, the CDR3 is TGTGCCAGCAGTTACGTGGGACAGCATAGCAATCAGCCCCAGCATTTT.

This clone was seen a single time. This chain joins TRBV27 and TRBJ2-1; D possibly corresponds to TRBD1 (6 bases). CDR1 and CDR2 (germline): MNHEY, SMNVEV (reference sequence). CDR3 length equals 16 residues. Trimming pared 0 bases from V and 4 bases from J, leaving 13 bases between. CDR3 residues: CASSLSPTGLYNEQFF. The DNA of the CDR3 is TGTGCCAGCAGTTTATCCCCCACAGGGCTGTACAATGAGCAGTTCTTC.

J is TRBJ1-6 and V is TRBV5-5, with no clear D. Trimming stripped 0 bases from V and 7 bases from J, with 17 bases between. Germline V lookup: CDR1 SGHKS, CDR2 YYEKEE (reference sequence). This CDR3 has 17 residues. The CDR3 spells CASSLVGSTDQNSPLHF. The CDR3 nucleotides read TGTGCCAGCAGCTTGGTGGGCAGTACCGACCAAAATTCACCCCTCCACTTT.

CDR3 residues: CSAGTSGSRNEQFF. CDR3 nucleotides: TGCAGCGCAGGGACTAGCGGGAGCAGGAATGAGCAGTTCTTC. The chain recombines TRBV29-1 with TRBJ2-1, with 14 nucleotides matching TRBD2. The CDR3 extends over 14 amino acids. The J segment lost 7 bases and the V segment lost 7 bases, leaving 6 bases of the junction unmatched. Germline CDR1 SQVTM, CDR2 ANQGSEA.

This chain links TRBV7-8 with TRBJ2-5, with a possible D match to TRBD1 (6 bases). CDR1 SGHVS and CDR2 FQNEAQ come from the germline V gene. Trimming pared 6 bases from V and 2 bases from J, leaving 13 bases between. This CDR3 has 14 amino acids. CDR3 protein: CASRFQGIQETQYF. CDR3 nucleotides: TGTGCCAGCAGGTTCCAGGGGATTCAAGAGACCCAGTACTTC.

The gene calls are TRBV28 and TRBJ1-3, with D tentatively TRBD1 (5 bases). Trimming shortened V by 5 bases and J by 4 bases, and 15 bases separated the two germline ends. Germline V gene lookup returns CDR1 MDHEN and CDR2 SYDVKM. This CDR3 is 15 amino acids long. CDR3 sequence (DNA): TGTGCCAGCAGTACCCAGGGTCATGGAGGAAACACCATATATTTT. It yields the protein CASSTQGHGGNTIYF.

V gene TRBV27 combines with J gene TRBJ2-5; 7 bases align to TRBD2. With 4 bases clipped from V and 7 bases from J, the junction kept 12 bases outside the gene matches. This CDR3 contains 15 residues. Germline CDR1 and CDR2: MNHEY and SMNVEV (reference sequence). CDR3 in DNA: TGTGCCAGCAGTTCTCCCGGGAGACCGGGGGGGACCCAGTACTTC. Encoded protein: CASSSPGRPGGTQYF.

The chain recombines TRBV5-1 with TRBJ1-1; possible D gene TRBD1, 6 bases. V was pared by 0 bases and J by 0 bases, with 12 bases between. The CDR3 runs 16 residues. The germline V gene encodes CDR1 SGHRS and CDR2 YFSETQ. CDR3 region: CASSLVVDSLNTEAFF. DNA for the CDR3: TGCGCCAGCAGCTTGGTGGTGGACAGTTTGAACACTGAAGCTTTCTTT.

The chain uses TRBV2 and TRBJ1-2; D might be TRBD1 (5 bases). Germline V gene sequence: CDR1 SNHLY, CDR2 FYNNEI. Trimming took 6 bases from V and 1 from J, leaving 9 bases between them. This CDR3 comprises 13 residues. The CDR3 DNA reads TGTGCCAGCAGCCCCGACAGTAACTATGGCTACACCTTC. Protein product: CASSPDSNYGYTF.

The V call is TRBV30, the J call TRBJ2-1; D is undetermined. V was cut by 0 bases and J by 10 bases, with 10 bases left in between. The CDR3 has 12 amino acids. The germline CDR1 and CDR2 sequences are GTSNPN and SVGIG (reference sequence). DNA of the CDR3: TGTGCCTGGAGTGTACTTCGAGCGGAGCAGTTCTTC. Translated, it gives CAWSVLRAEQFF.

This clone was recorded once. This CDR3 reads CASTLERRVSSYEQYF. CDR3 coding DNA: TGTGCCAGCACTCTCGAGAGGAGGGTGAGCTCCTACGAGCAGTACTTC. J is TRBJ2-7 and V is TRBV2, with D possibly TRBD2 on 6 matching bases. Trimming took off 7 bases at V and 0 bases at J, with 19 bases between the two ends. This CDR3 has 16 residues. CDR1 is SNHLY, CDR2 FYNNEI, per germline.

J is TRBJ1-3 and V is TRBV5-1; 9 nucleotides match TRBD1. V shed 2 bases and J 4 bases; nucleotides not matched to a gene: 1. Germline-derived CDR1 and CDR2 are SGHRS and YFSETQ. The CDR3 has 14 residues. The CDR3 DNA reads TGCGCCAGCAGCTTCGGGACAGGGGGAAACACCATATATTTT. Protein sequence: CASSFGTGGNTIYF.